Below are 11 T cell receptor beta chains sequenced from a single sample in a study of blood T cell repertoires in COVID-19. Produced via immunoSEQ multiplex PCR; TCRdb's table is partial and in-frame only. The repertoire includes 300,000 or so clones, more than 70% of them detected once, and 7.8% sits in the top ten. Input material: peripheral blood. The receptor source for this set is a woman aged 45 to 65 who had recovered from COVID-19.

This chain connects TRBV28 to TRBJ2-7; TRBD2 matches at 10 bases. Germline V gene lookup returns CDR1 MDHEN and CDR2 SYDVKM. This CDR3 spans 15 amino acids. V lost 6 bases to trimming and J lost 2 bases; unmatched junction nucleotides: 7. The CDR3 sequence is CASSRLAGATYEQYF. In nucleotides, the CDR3 is TGTGCCAGCAGCCGGCTAGCGGGAGCCACCTACGAGCAGTACTTC.

The chain is built from TRBV9 and TRBJ2-5, with 7 bases identical to TRBD1. J lost 1 base, V lost 3 bases, and 6 bases had no gene match. The CDR3 length is 15 residues. CDR1 is SGDLS and CDR2 is YYNGEE in the germline V gene. This CDR3 is CASSAMGQPQETQYF. The CDR3 DNA reads as TGTGCCAGCAGCGCCATGGGACAGCCCCAAGAGACCCAGTACTTC.

V is TRBV28 and J is TRBJ1-4; D remains ambiguous. CDR1 MDHEN and CDR2 SYDVKM come from the germline V gene. With 6 bases removed from V and 11 bases from J, the gap between germline ends came to 13 bases. This CDR3 is built from 12 residues. The chain's CDR3 is CASSPWARKLFF. In DNA form, the CDR3 reads TGTGCCAGCAGCCCCTGGGCCAGGAAACTGTTTTTT.

The CDR3 spells CASSSLIPPLHF. The CDR3 DNA sequence: TGTGCCAGCAGTTCCCTAATCCCACCCCTCCACTTT. This chain joins TRBV12-3 or TRBV12-4 and TRBJ1-6; D call uncertain. V shed 4 bases and J shed 11 bases, with 9 bases lying between them. The CDR3 spans 12 residues.

The chain uses TRBV6-2 or TRBV6-3 and TRBJ2-3; 8 bases match TRBD1. CDR1 MNHEY and CDR2 SVGEGT come from the germline V gene. Losses at the gene ends were 6 bases for V and 3 bases for J; bases not matched to a gene: 14. The CDR3 contains 17 residues. CDR3: CASSPNARQGLTDTQYF. CDR3 coding DNA: TGTGCCAGCAGCCCTAACGCTAGACAGGGGTTAACAGATACGCAGTATTTT.

The J gene is TRBJ1-1, the V gene TRBV5-6, with D perhaps TRBD1 (5 bases). The CDR3 has 14 residues. V lost 3 bases, J lost 5 bases, and 14 bases lay in between. Germline CDR1 is SGHDT and CDR2 is YYEEEE. CDR3 nucleotide sequence: TGTGCCAGCAGCTCCGCGCCAGGGCGGACTGAAGCTTTCTTT. Encoded protein: CASSSAPGRTEAFF.

The CDR3 DNA is TGTGCCATCAGTGAGTCGGGACGGGGAGGGGCCGGTGAAGCTTTCTTT. It yields the protein CAISESGRGGAGEAFF. The rearrangement uses TRBV10-3 and TRBJ1-1; tentatively, D is TRBD1 (5 bases). This CDR3 has 16 amino acids. In germline, CDR1 is ENHRY, CDR2 SYGVKD. V dropped 0 bases and J dropped 7 bases, with 18 bases sitting between them.

This clone has more than one count but fewer than ten. The gene calls are TRBV19 and TRBJ1-1; perhaps TRBD1 as D (5 bases). CDR1 and CDR2 (germline): LNHDA, SQIVND (reference sequence). The CDR3 sequence is 12 residues long. V lost 9 bases to trimming and J lost 7 bases, with 15 bases between them. The CDR3 nucleotides are TGTGCCAGCCTTACAGGTATGAGTGAAGCTTTCTTT. It is translated as CASLTGMSEAFF.

V and J are TRBV11-3 and TRBJ2-1, with 8 bases fitting TRBD2. CDR1 SGHNT and CDR2 YENEEA come from the germline V gene. The CDR3 has 14 amino acids. Germline trimming cut 6 bases from V and 8 bases from J; bases unmatched to any gene: 9. The CDR3 DNA follows: TGTGCCAGCAGACTTAGCGGGATGTCGGATGAGCAGTTCTTC. It yields the protein CASRLSGMSDEQFF.

The gene calls are TRBV5-4 and TRBJ2-7; 13 bases agree with TRBD2. V trimming: 0 bases; J trimming: 6 bases; junction bases outside the gene matches: 9. This CDR3 region has 17 residues. Per the germline V gene, CDR1 is SGHNT and CDR2 is YYREEE (reference sequence). The CDR3 is CASSLGFGTSGEGEQYF. CDR3 coding DNA: TGTGCCAGCAGCTTGGGTTTCGGGACTAGCGGGGAGGGCGAGCAGTACTTC.

The genes are TRBV15 and TRBJ2-2; perhaps TRBD1 as D (5 bases). The germline V gene has CDR1 LNHNV and CDR2 YYDKDF (reference sequence). The CDR3 runs 15 residues. Trimming removed 4 bases at V and 4 bases at J, with 13 bases between. The CDR3, as DNA: TGTGCCACCAGCAAGGGCAGGGTGGGCACCGGGGAGCTGTTTTTT. The encoded protein is CATSKGRVGTGELFF. Supplemented by reference TRBV15 and TRBJ2-2, the full variable domain reads DAMVIQNPRYQVTQFGKPVTLSCSQTLNHNVMYWYQQKSSQAPKLLFHYYDKDFNNEADTPDNFQSRRPNTSFCFLDIRSPGLGDTAMYLCATSKGRVGTGELFFGEGSRLTVL.